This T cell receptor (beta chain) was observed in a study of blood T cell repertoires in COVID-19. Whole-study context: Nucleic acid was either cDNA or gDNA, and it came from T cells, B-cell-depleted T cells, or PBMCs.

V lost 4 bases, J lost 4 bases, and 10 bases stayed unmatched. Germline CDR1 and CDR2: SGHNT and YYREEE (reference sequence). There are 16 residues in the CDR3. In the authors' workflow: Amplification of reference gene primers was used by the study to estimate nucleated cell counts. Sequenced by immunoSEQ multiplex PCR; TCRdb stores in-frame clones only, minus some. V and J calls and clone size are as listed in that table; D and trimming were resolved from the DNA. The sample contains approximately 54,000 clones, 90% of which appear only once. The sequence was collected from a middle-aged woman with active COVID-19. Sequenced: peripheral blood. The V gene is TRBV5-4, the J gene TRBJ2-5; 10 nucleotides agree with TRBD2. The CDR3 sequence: CASSPQRGGLRETQYF. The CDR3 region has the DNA TGTGCCAGCAGCCCGCAGCGGGGGGGCCTCAGAGAGACCCAGTACTTC.